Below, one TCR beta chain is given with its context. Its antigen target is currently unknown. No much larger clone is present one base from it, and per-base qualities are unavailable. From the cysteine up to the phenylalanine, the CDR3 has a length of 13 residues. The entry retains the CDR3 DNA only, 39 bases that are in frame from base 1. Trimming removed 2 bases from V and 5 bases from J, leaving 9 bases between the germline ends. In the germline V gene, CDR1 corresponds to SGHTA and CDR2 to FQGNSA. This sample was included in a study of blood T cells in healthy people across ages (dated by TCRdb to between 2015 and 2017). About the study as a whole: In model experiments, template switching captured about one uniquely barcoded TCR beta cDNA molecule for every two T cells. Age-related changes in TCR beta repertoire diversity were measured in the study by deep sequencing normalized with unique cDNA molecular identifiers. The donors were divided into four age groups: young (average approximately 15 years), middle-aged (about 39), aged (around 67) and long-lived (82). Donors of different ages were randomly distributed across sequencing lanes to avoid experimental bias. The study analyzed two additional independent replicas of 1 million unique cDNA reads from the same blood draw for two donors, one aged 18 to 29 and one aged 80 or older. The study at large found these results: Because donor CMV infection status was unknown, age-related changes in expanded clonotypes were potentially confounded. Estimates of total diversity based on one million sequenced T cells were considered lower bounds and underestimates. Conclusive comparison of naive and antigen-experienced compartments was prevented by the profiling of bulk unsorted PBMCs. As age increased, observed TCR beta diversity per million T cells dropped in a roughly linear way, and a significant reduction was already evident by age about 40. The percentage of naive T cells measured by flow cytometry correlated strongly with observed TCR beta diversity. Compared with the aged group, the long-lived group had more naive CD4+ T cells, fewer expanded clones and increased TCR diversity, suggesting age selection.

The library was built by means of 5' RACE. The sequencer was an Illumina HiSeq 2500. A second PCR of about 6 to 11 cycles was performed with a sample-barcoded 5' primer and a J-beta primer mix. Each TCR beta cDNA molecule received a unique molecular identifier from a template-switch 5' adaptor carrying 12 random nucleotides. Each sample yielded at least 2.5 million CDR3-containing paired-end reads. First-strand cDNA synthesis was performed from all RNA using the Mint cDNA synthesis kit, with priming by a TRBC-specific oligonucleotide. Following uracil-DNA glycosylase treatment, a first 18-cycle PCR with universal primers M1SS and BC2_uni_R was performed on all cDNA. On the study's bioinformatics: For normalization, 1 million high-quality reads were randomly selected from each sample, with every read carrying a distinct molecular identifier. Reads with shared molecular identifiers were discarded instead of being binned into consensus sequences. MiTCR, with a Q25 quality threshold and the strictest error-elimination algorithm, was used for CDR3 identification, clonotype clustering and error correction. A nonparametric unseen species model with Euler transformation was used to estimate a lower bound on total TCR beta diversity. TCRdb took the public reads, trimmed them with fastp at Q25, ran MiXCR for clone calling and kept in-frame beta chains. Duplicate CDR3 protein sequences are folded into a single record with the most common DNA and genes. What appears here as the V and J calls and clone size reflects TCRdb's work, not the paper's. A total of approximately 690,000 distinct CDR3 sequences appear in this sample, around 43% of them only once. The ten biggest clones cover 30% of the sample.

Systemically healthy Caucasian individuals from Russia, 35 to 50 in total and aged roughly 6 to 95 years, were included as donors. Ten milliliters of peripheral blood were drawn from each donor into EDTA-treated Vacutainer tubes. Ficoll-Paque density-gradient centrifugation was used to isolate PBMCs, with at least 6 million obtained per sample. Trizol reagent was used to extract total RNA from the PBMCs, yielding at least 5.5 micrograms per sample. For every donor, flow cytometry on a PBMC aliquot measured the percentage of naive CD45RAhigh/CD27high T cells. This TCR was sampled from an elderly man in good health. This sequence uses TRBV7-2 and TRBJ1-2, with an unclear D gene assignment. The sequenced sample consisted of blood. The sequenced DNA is TGTGCCAGCAGCTTATACCCTTCTTATGGCTACACCTTC. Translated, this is CASSLYPSYGYTF. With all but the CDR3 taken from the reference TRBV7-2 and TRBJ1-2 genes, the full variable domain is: GAGVSQSPSNKVTEKGKDVELRCDPISGHTALYWYRQSLGQGLEFLIYFQGNSAPDKSGLPSDRFSAERTGGSVSTLTIQRTQQEDSAVYLCASSLYPSYGYTFGSGTRLTVV.